The 24 T cell receptor beta chains given below trace back to one sample, sequenced in a study of CXCR3-negative and CXCR3-positive naive CD8 T cells. Overall study results and limits: In CXCR3-positive naive cells, the TRB CDR3s were more hydrophobic than in CXCR3-negative naive cells.

The method, 5' RACE with UMI labels, was used to prepare the TRB cDNA libraries. TCRdb re-called the 5' RACE reads, yielding one record per CDR3 amino acid sequence without DNA. With tens of thousands of distinct CDR3 sequences in the sample, the ten largest clones hold less than 0.6%. What these receptors recognize is not known. Sequenced sample: naive CXCR3+ CD8+ T cells from blood. Noted subset: CD45RO-CCR7+CD27+CD95- naive CD8+ T cells expressing CXCR3 (TNR3+). These receptor sequences come from a human donor in good health. Some clones in this sample may be carry-over from other donors' samples.

The chain carries TRBV5-5 and TRBJ2-7; absent DNA, TCRdb's TRBD1 call cannot be checked. This CDR3 is 15 amino acids long. Germline lookup yields CDR1 SGHKS and CDR2 YYEKEE (reference sequence). The chain's CDR3 is CASSSERGYYYEQYF.

The chain carries TRBV4-1 and TRBJ2-1; TCRdb gives TRBD1 as the D gene, but with no DNA this cannot be confirmed. From germline, CDR1 is MGHRA and CDR2 YSYEKL. CDR3 length equals 16 residues. CDR3 protein: CASSQAAGVVYNEQFF.

This chain joins TRBV7-3 and TRBJ2-3; TCRdb indicates TRBD2, and absent DNA this call remains unverified. CDR1 is SGHTA and CDR2 is FQGTGA in the germline V gene. The CDR3 has 19 amino acids. The CDR3: CASSHLGSSGRTSTDTQYF. Complete variable domain (other parts from reference TRBV7-3 and TRBJ2-3): GAGVSQTPSNKVTEKGKYVELRCDPISGHTALYWYRQSLGQGPEFLIYFQGTGAADDSGLPNDRFFAVRPEGSVSTLKIQRTERGDSAVYLCASSHLGSSGRTSTDTQYFGPGTRLTVL.

The rearrangement uses TRBV13 and TRBJ2-3; TCRdb names TRBD2, which stays unverified in the absence of DNA. The CDR3 is made up of 17 amino acids. Germline CDR1 is PRHDT and CDR2 is FYEKMQ (reference sequence). The CDR3 reads CASSSDRLAGPTDTQYF.

The gene calls are TRBV29-1 and TRBJ2-7. The CDR3 has 11 amino acids. CDR1 and CDR2 from the germline V gene are SQVTM and ANQGSEA. CDR3 loop: CSVVIPYEQYF.

This rearrangement joins TRBV6-5 to TRBJ2-3; the TRBD2 assignment by TCRdb is unverifiable without DNA. CDR3 length equals 15 residues. Germline loops: CDR1 MNHEY, CDR2 SVGAGI. This CDR3 reads CASSYSGSGKDTQYF.

This chain joins TRBV2 and TRBJ2-2; the D call from TCRdb, TRBD1, cannot be confirmed without DNA. The germline V gene has CDR1 SNHLY and CDR2 FYNNEI. The CDR3 is made up of 15 amino acids. This chain's CDR3 is CASSTRSWGSGELFF.

The genes are TRBV5-1 and TRBJ2-1; the D call of TRBD1 rests on TCRdb alone, since no DNA is present to check it. The CDR3 totals 15 residues. Germline V gene sequence: CDR1 SGHRS, CDR2 YFSETQ. CDR3: CASSSTGTGYNEQFF.

The chain employs TRBV5-1 and TRBJ2-7. Germline lookup yields CDR1 SGHRS and CDR2 YFSETQ. The CDR3 is 14 residues long. The CDR3 loop is CASTPTEATYEQYF.

The rearrangement joins TRBV7-9 to TRBJ2-4. The CDR3 has 15 amino acids. Germline V gives CDR1 SEHNR, CDR2 FQNEAQ (reference sequence). CDR3 protein: CASSLTETAKNIQYF.

The chain recombines TRBV2 with TRBJ2-1; TCRdb names TRBD2, which stays unverified in the absence of DNA. Germline V gene lookup returns CDR1 SNHLY and CDR2 FYNNEI. This CDR3 comprises 13 residues. CDR3 protein: CASTRLAGNEQFF. Based on the CDR3 plus reference TRBV2 and TRBJ2-1, the full variable domain is EPEVTQTPSHQVTQMGQEVILRCVPISNHLYFYWYRQILGQKVEFLVSFYNNEISEKSEIFDDQFSVERPDGSNFTLKIRSTKLEDSAMYFCASTRLAGNEQFFGPGTRLTVL.

This sequence joins TRBV28 and TRBJ2-7; TCRdb's D call, TRBD1, is unchecked because there is no DNA. CDR3 size: 13 residues. Germline-derived CDR1 and CDR2 are MDHEN and SYDVKM. CDR3 in amino acids: CASRTGQTYEQYF.

The chain has TRBV29-1 and TRBJ2-5; TCRdb's D call of TRBD1 is untestable without DNA. CDR3 length equals 13 residues. Germline CDR1 reads SQVTM; CDR2 reads ANQGSEA. The CDR3 sequence: CSVQGVSWETQYF.

The rearrangement uses TRBV5-1 and TRBJ1-1. This CDR3 has 20 residues. The germline V gene encodes CDR1 SGHRS and CDR2 YFSETQ. CDR3 protein: CASRGAFRDPRSGLNTEAFF.

The rearrangement uses TRBV4-2 and TRBJ2-3; without DNA, the TCRdb call of TRBD1 cannot be checked. Germline assignment: CDR1 LGHNA and CDR2 YNFKEQ. There are 14 residues in the CDR3. The CDR3 sequence: CASSQDPLPDTQYF.

The chain couples TRBV4-1 to TRBJ2-3; there is no DNA to check the TCRdb D call of TRBD1. The CDR3 has 18 residues. Germline CDR1 MGHRA, CDR2 YSYEKL. The CDR3 is CASSQDWTGRGHTDTQYF.

The rearrangement joins TRBV28 to TRBJ2-7. The germline CDR1 and CDR2 sequences are MDHEN and SYDVKM. The CDR3 covers 14 residues. This chain's CDR3 is CASRKDQFSYEQYF. The whole variable domain, remainder taken from reference TRBV28 and TRBJ2-7, is DVKVTQSSRYLVKRTGEKVFLECVQDMDHENMFWYRQDPGLGLRLIYFSYDVKMKEKGDIPEGYSVSREKKERFSLILESASTNQTSMYLCASRKDQFSYEQYFGPGTRLTVT.

V is TRBV28 and J is TRBJ1-1; with no DNA, the TCRdb D assignment of TRBD1 cannot be verified. Germline loops: CDR1 MDHEN, CDR2 SYDVKM. This CDR3 spans 15 amino acids. CDR3 in amino acids: CASRTQRQGVPEAFF.

CDR3 protein: CASSESGRAGELFF. The gene calls are TRBV7-9 and TRBJ2-2; TCRdb outputs TRBD2, but without DNA this stays unchecked. Germline V lookup: CDR1 SEHNR, CDR2 FQNEAQ (reference sequence). The CDR3 loop spans 14 amino acids.

The CDR3 is CASSLGAEMDEQYF. This chain links TRBV7-6 with TRBJ2-7; TCRdb designates TRBD1, a call that cannot be tested without DNA. Germline CDR1 is SGHVS and CDR2 is FNYEAQ. CDR3 size: 14 residues.

The CDR3: CASSSPETGNNEQFF. This rearrangement joins TRBV11-2 to TRBJ2-1; TCRdb indicates TRBD1, and absent DNA this call remains unverified. CDR1 and CDR2 (germline): SGHAT, FQNNGV. This CDR3 spans 15 amino acids.

The genes are TRBV4-1 and TRBJ2-7. This CDR3 is built from 13 residues. In germline, CDR1 is MGHRA, CDR2 YSYEKL. This chain's CDR3 is CASSQDGNNEQYF.

V gene TRBV9 combines with J gene TRBJ2-7; TCRdb reports TRBD1, a call that lacks DNA to check it against. This CDR3 contains 14 residues. CDR1 is SGDLS, CDR2 YYNGEE, per germline. CDR3 residues: CASSALGGSVEQYF.

The rearrangement joins TRBV30 to TRBJ2-7; there is no DNA to check the TCRdb D call of TRBD1. The V gene's germline CDR1 is GTSNPN and CDR2 SVGIG (reference sequence). The CDR3 extends over 12 amino acids. The CDR3 reads CAWGQAAYEQYF.